This TCR beta chain comes out of a study of T cells in localized non-small cell lung cancer. The CDR3 covers 13 residues. Germline assignment: CDR1 SGHRS and CDR2 YFSETQ. V was pared by 0 bases and J by 1 base, with 4 bases between. General study results and limits: The study sequenced only one region of the tumor. As a result, intratumor heterogeneity could not be excluded and remains possible.

A word on this clone: Antigen: not known.

Sequenced by immunoSEQ multiplex PCR; TCRdb stores in-frame clones only, minus some. The table shows under 65,000 clones, with 70% to 90% occurring only once. This sequence originates from a man aged 40 to 70 with stage I squamous cell lung carcinoma. The chain recombines TRBV5-1 with TRBJ1-1, with D hard to call. This material consisted of peripheral blood, taken before any cancer treatment. The CDR3 nucleotides are TGCGCCAGCAGCTTGGGGGAGAACACTGAAGCTTTCTTT. It yields the protein CASSLGENTEAFF.